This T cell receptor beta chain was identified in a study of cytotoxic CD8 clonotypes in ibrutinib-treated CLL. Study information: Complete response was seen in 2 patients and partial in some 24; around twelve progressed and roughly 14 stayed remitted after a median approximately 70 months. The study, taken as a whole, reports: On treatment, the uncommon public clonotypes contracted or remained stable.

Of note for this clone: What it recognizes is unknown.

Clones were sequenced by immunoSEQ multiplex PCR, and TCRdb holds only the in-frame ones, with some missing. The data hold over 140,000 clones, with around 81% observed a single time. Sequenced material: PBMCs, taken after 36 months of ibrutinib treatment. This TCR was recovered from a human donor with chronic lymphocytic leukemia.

This CDR3 reads CASRPWGHSYEQYF. In DNA form, the CDR3 reads TGTGCCAGCAGGCCATGGGGCCACTCCTACGAGCAGTACTTC. This chain connects TRBV5-6 to TRBJ2-7; the D gene is possibly TRBD1 (5 bases). Trimming pared 5 bases from V and 0 bases from J, leaving 12 bases between. The CDR3 is made up of 14 amino acids. Germline values: CDR1 SGHDT, CDR2 YYEEEE.